This T cell receptor beta chain was identified in a study of blood T cell repertoires in COVID-19. As for the study in general: COVID-19 samples, acute and convalescent, were from the United States, Italy and Spain. T cells, B-cell-depleted T cells, or PBMCs supplied cDNA or gDNA.

Per the authors' pipeline: Reference gene primer amplification in the assay estimated nucleated cell counts. Assay: immunoSEQ multiplex PCR; the TCRdb copy retains only in-frame clones and omits some. V, J and clone size derive from that table, while D and trimming were established from the DNA sequence. The sample lists about 240,000 clones, around 82% occurring once. CDR1 and CDR2 (germline): MNHEY, SMNVEV (reference sequence). Trimming stripped 2 bases from V and 5 bases from J, with 7 bases between. The CDR3 totals 14 residues. The chain recombines TRBV27 with TRBJ1-6; D gene unclear. The clonotype comes from a woman aged 70 to 79 with acute or convalescent COVID-19. The source material was peripheral blood. The CDR3 region is CASSLRGNNSPLHF. DNA of the CDR3: TGTGCCAGCAGTTTAAGAGGGAATAATTCACCCCTCCACTTT.